The clone carrying this T cell receptor beta chain was seen once. The repertoire was sequenced with immunoSEQ multiplex PCR; TCRdb's copy has only in-frame clones and lacks some. Altogether more than 110,000 clones are present, about 92% being singletons, with the ten largest covering 3% to 3.5%. Germline CDR1 MDHEN, CDR2 SYDVKM. The CDR3 is 16 residues long. Germline trimming cut 7 bases from V and 1 base from J; bases unmatched to any gene: 10. This sample is drawn from a study of T cell responses to AZD1222 COVID-19 vaccine. Study background: Second doses that came at about 4 or about 12 weeks were put together.

The sequence was collected from an adult in good health. This chain uses TRBV28 with TRBJ1-1; TRBD1 aligns across 9 bases. The sample here was peripheral blood, taken on day 0 of AZD1222 vaccination. CDR3 protein: CASTSPPGQGNTEAFF. CDR3 nucleotides: TGTGCCAGCACCTCCCCGCCGGGACAGGGGAACACTGAAGCTTTCTTT. The full variable domain, completed using reference TRBV28 and TRBJ1-1, is DVKVTQSSRYLVKRTGEKVFLECVQDMDHENMFWYRQDPGLGLRLIYFSYDVKMKEKGDIPEGYSVSREKKERFSLILESASTNQTSMYLCASTSPPGQGNTEAFFGQGTRLTVV.